Each of the 8 T cell receptor beta chains below was sequenced from the same sample in a study of cytomegalovirus exposure and HLA in healthy donors. The PCR employed 60 Vbeta primers together with 13 Jbeta primers. Sequencing was performed with immunoSEQ multiplex PCR; in TCRdb, only in-frame clones are kept and a portion is missing. Of about 160,000 clones listed, roughly 78% were seen once; the top ten hold 1%. Specimen: PBMCs. The receptors come from a woman aged 45-60 years in good health and CMV-seropositive.

The V gene is TRBV6-6, the J gene TRBJ1-2; 8 positions match TRBD1. The germline V gene encodes CDR1 MNHNY and CDR2 SVGAGI (reference sequence). The trim removed 0 bases at V and 4 bases at J, leaving 7 bases unmatched. The CDR3 has 16 residues. CDR3 sequence reads: CASSYSSPGGFYGYTF. In nucleotides, the CDR3 is TGTGCCAGCAGTTACTCGTCCCCAGGGGGCTTCTATGGCTACACCTTC.

In this sample, this clone turned up a few times. The V gene is TRBV4-3, the J gene TRBJ2-7; D ambiguous. V dropped 8 bases and J dropped 6 bases, with 11 bases sitting between them. The CDR3 has 11 amino acids. CDR1 is LGHNA, CDR2 YSLEER, per germline. The chain's CDR3 is CASSRSGEQYF. In nucleotides, the CDR3 is TGCGCCAGCTCGAGGTCGGGCGAGCAGTACTTC.

The chain couples TRBV4-1 to TRBJ1-2; D remains ambiguous. Germline V gene sequence: CDR1 MGHRA, CDR2 YSYEKL. CDR3 size: 14 residues. V shed 0 bases and J shed 6 bases, with 11 bases lying between them. This chain's CDR3 is CASSQEVRQDGYTF. CDR3 DNA: TGCGCCAGCAGCCAAGAAGTCCGACAAGATGGCTACACCTTC.

The V call is TRBV25-1, the J call TRBJ2-1; 9 positions match TRBD2. The V segment lost 2 bases and the J segment 7 bases; nucleotides outside the gene matches: 9. Germline V gene data show CDR1 as MGHDK and CDR2 as SYGVNS. The CDR3 covers 16 residues. The CDR3 DNA sequence: TGTGCCAGCAGTGAAAAACCGGGACTAGCACGTAATGAGCAGTTCTTC. It encodes CASSEKPGLARNEQFF.

V gene TRBV18 combines with J gene TRBJ2-7, with D perhaps matching TRBD1 (6 bases). The CDR3 has 12 amino acids. Looked up from germline, CDR1 is KGHSH and CDR2 is LQKENI. The V and J ends lost 2 bases and 5 bases respectively, with 7 bases between them. CDR3 in amino acids: CASSPRTDEQYF. CDR3 sequence (DNA): TGTGCCAGCTCACCAAGGACAGACGAGCAGTACTTC.

The rearrangement joins TRBV5-8 to TRBJ2-1, with a possible D match to TRBD1 (6 bases). This CDR3 is built from 15 residues. Germline-derived CDR1 and CDR2 are SGHTS and YDEGEE. V was pared by 4 bases and J by 6 bases, with 17 bases between. The CDR3 DNA is TGTGCCAGCAGCCCCGGTTTTTCCAGGGGCAATGAGCAGTTCTTC. Translated, it gives CASSPGFSRGNEQFF.

Concerning this clone: One junction end disagrees with the germline gene, perhaps due to a read error. The chain uses TRBV4-3 and TRBJ1-6, with D hard to call. Germline V gene sequence: CDR1 LGHNA, CDR2 YSLEER. CDR3 length equals 13 residues. The CDR3 sequence: CSSSQERGSPLHF. In DNA, the CDR3 is TGCTCCAGCAGCCAAGAACGAGGATCACCCCTCCACTTT.

The genes are TRBV10-3 and TRBJ2-7; D is perhaps TRBD2 (6 bases). Between the trimmed V and J ends, which lost 5 bases and 0 bases, there was a span of 17 bases. The CDR3 length is 16 residues. Germline CDR1 reads ENHRY; CDR2 reads SYGVKD. This chain's CDR3 is CAISFEWASDSYEQYF. The DNA of the CDR3 is TGTGCCATCAGTTTTGAGTGGGCTAGCGACTCCTACGAGCAGTACTTC.